Listed here are 6 T cell receptor beta chains from one sample, sequenced in a study of shared clonotypes between healthy human individuals (dated by TCRdb to 2018 to 2020). Library creation used the immunoSEQ multiplex PCR assay. Drawn from immuneACCESS, this table holds only the in-frame rearrangements with V and J called that TCRdb kept. Clones are partly lost; checked studies trace under half to an unresolved V gene and leave the rest unexplained. For this sample there are 190,000 or so clones; about 66% appear just once. The ten largest clonotypes hold about 10% of the sample. Sequencing was performed on memory CD4+ T cells sorted from blood. In light of the paper, this sample's cell subset or site label describes: CD45RA-negative fraction. These receptor sequences come from a man aged 25-40 years in good health.

The chain has TRBV7-3 and TRBJ2-1; TRBD2 matches 8 bases. V lost 0 bases and J lost 3; bases outside the gene matches: 4. Germline CDR1 and CDR2: SGHTA and FQGTGA. The CDR3 totals 16 residues. The CDR3, as DNA: TGTGCCAGCAGCTTAACTAGCGGGACCTTCTACAATGAGCAGTTCTTC. This translates into CASSLTSGTFYNEQFF.

The V gene is TRBV5-1, the J gene TRBJ2-1, with 10 bases fitting TRBD2. Germline CDR1 is SGHRS and CDR2 is YFSETQ. J gave up 7 bases and V 4 bases, and 17 bases lay outside the gene matches. CDR3 length equals 18 residues. The CDR3 nucleotides read TGCGCCAGCAGCGTGCTTTCTAGCGGGAGTTTGGGGGTAAATGAGCAGTTCTTC. Encoded protein: CASSVLSSGSLGVNEQFF.

This clone is a singleton in its sample. The chain recombines TRBV6-6 with TRBJ2-1; D gene ambiguous. In germline, CDR1 is MNHNY, CDR2 SVGAGI (reference sequence). This CDR3 spans 12 amino acids. This CDR3 reads CGSWNSYNEQFF. Written as DNA, the CDR3 is TGTGGGAGCTGGAATTCCTACAATGAGCAGTTCTTC.

This clone turned up a few times. This rearrangement joins TRBV6-6 to TRBJ2-3; TRBD2 aligns across 9 bases. Trimming took 4 bases from V and 1 from J; bases not matched to a gene: 6. From germline, CDR1 is MNHNY and CDR2 SVGAGI (reference sequence). The CDR3 is made up of 16 amino acids. The CDR3 region is CASSFPSGTGTDTQYF. DNA of the CDR3: TGTGCCAGCAGTTTCCCTAGCGGGACGGGCACAGATACGCAGTATTTT.

The chain employs TRBV7-3 and TRBJ2-1; tentatively, D is TRBD1 or TRBD2 (5 bases each). The CDR3 runs to 15 residues. V was clipped by 5 bases and J by 8 bases, with 19 bases between them. The germline V gene encodes CDR1 SGHTA and CDR2 FQGTGA. This CDR3 reads CASSQIGREYDEQFF. The CDR3 bases are TGTGCCAGCAGCCAAATCGGCAGGGAGTACGATGAGCAGTTCTTC.

The chain couples TRBV7-2 to TRBJ2-1; possibly TRBD2 for D (5 bases). The germline V and J ends were trimmed by 1 base and 10 bases, with 5 bases remaining between them. This CDR3 region has 11 residues. CDR1 is SGHTA and CDR2 is FQGNSA in the germline V gene. The CDR3 coding sequence is TGTGCCAGCAGCTTAGGAGGGGAGCAGTTCTTC. Translated: CASSLGGEQFF.